Shown below are 29 T cell receptor beta chains from a single sample sequenced in a study of T cell changes during pregnancy in multiple sclerosis. TCRdb's copy holds only in-frame clones and misses some; the assay was immunoSEQ multiplex PCR. Of about 20,000 clones detected, roughly nine tenths appear once; the ten largest clones hold 6.5% to 8.5%. Here the sequenced sample was CD8+ T cells from peripheral blood mononuclear cells, taken in the third trimester of pregnancy. All receptors derive from a female donor in good health, enrolled as a control in a pregnancy study.

The chain has TRBV18 and TRBJ2-2, with TRBD2 matching 9 bases. The germline V gene encodes CDR1 KGHSH and CDR2 LQKENI. The CDR3 spans 16 residues. V shed 1 base, J shed 2 bases, and the junction held 2 bases outside the gene matches. In DNA, the CDR3 is TGTGCCAGCTCACCACTAGCGGGGGACAACACCGGGGAGCTGTTTTTT. Its translation: CASSPLAGDNTGELFF.

The chain employs TRBV29-1 and TRBJ2-7, with 7 bases aligning to TRBD1. Germline V gene data show CDR1 as SQVTM and CDR2 as ANQGSEA. The CDR3 runs to 14 residues. Here the CDR3 DNA reads TGCAGTACAAGCGGTGGGACAGTCTCCTACGAGCAGTACTTC. Encoded protein: CSTSGGTVSYEQYF.

The gene calls are TRBV14 and TRBJ2-2, with TRBD2 matching 8 bases. Per germline, CDR1 SGHDN and CDR2 FVKESK. The CDR3 is made up of 17 amino acids. Trimming removed 0 bases from V and 2 bases from J; junction bases left unmatched: 5. The CDR3: CASSQEWLAGNTGELFF. The CDR3 DNA follows: TGTGCCAGCAGCCAAGAATGGCTAGCGGGTAACACCGGGGAGCTGTTTTTT.

The rearrangement links TRBV7-9 to TRBJ2-7; 9 bases agree with TRBD1. Losses at the gene ends were 5 bases for V and 4 bases for J; bases not matched to a gene: 9. Germline V lookup: CDR1 SEHNR, CDR2 FQNEAQ (reference sequence). There are 15 residues in the CDR3. Here the CDR3 reads CASSPLGTGRYEQYF. The CDR3 region has the DNA TGTGCCAGCAGCCCGCTGGGGACAGGGCGATACGAGCAGTACTTC.

The chain joins TRBV27 to TRBJ2-2, with D perhaps matching TRBD2 (6 bases). Looked up from germline, CDR1 is MNHEY and CDR2 is SMNVEV (reference sequence). Trimming took off 5 bases at V and 6 bases at J, with 10 bases between the two ends. CDR3 length: 13 residues. CDR3 DNA sequence: TGTGCCAGCAGTCCCGGGGGTTCCGGGGAGCTGTTTTTT. It codes for CASSPGGSGELFF.

The V gene is TRBV11-2, the J gene TRBJ1-6; D is possibly TRBD1 (6 bases). CDR3 length: 16 residues. The germline V gene has CDR1 SGHAT and CDR2 FQNNGV. V shed 4 bases and J shed 9 bases, with 19 bases lying between them. The DNA for the CDR3 is TGTGCCAGCAGCTCCACCCCTTGGGACACTCTTTCACCCCTCCACTTT. This codes for CASSSTPWDTLSPLHF.

By its share, this clone is medium-sized (0.01 to 0.1%). The genes are TRBV9 and TRBJ2-7; D might be TRBD2 (6 bases). CDR3 size: 17 residues. The ends were cut back, 4 bases at V and 3 bases at J, with 23 bases in the middle. Germline V lookup: CDR1 SGDLS, CDR2 YYNGEE. In nucleotides, the CDR3 is TGTGCCAGCAGCCCTGCTGGGAGGACGGTCTCGGACTACGAGCAGTACTTC. This sequence encodes CASSPAGRTVSDYEQYF. The full variable domain, in which reference TRBV9 and TRBJ2-7 provide the parts outside the CDR3, is DSGVTQTPKHLITATGQRVTLRCSPRSGDLSVYWYQQSLDQGLQFLIQYYNGEERAKGNILERFSAQQFPDLHSELNLSSLELGDSALYFCASSPAGRTVSDYEQYFGPGTRLTVT.

The CDR3 DNA follows: TGTGCCAGCAGTGAGGGGGGGTACTATGGCTACACCTTC. As protein: CASSEGGYYGYTF. The gene calls are TRBV2 and TRBJ1-2; tentatively, D is TRBD1 (5 bases). The CDR3 extends over 13 amino acids. The V end lost 3 bases, the J end lost 3 bases, and 8 bases lay between the germline ends. Per the germline V gene, CDR1 is SNHLY and CDR2 is FYNNEI.

This clone was detected only a few times. The chain employs TRBV6-6 and TRBJ2-3; possibly TRBD1 for D (6 bases). The germline gives CDR1 MNHNY, CDR2 SVGAGI (reference sequence). The V and J ends lost 5 bases and 4 bases respectively, with 13 bases between them. CDR3 size: 14 residues. The DNA for the CDR3 is TGTGCCAGCAGTCAGGCCCAGGGGCCAGATACGCAGTATTTT. Translating it yields CASSQAQGPDTQYF.

This clone is medium-sized (0.01 to 0.1%). The chain is built from TRBV6-4 and TRBJ2-1; TRBD2 aligns across 9 bases. Germline V gene lookup returns CDR1 MRHNA and CDR2 SNTAGT. The CDR3 sequence is 15 residues long. Trimming cost V 2 bases and J 7 bases; bases outside gene matches: 6. The chain's CDR3 is CASSDGGGAGNEQFF. The CDR3 DNA reads as TGTGCCAGCAGTGACGGCGGGGGGGCCGGGAATGAGCAGTTCTTC.

The chain has TRBV6-1 and TRBJ1-2, with TRBD1 identical over 8 bases. V trimming: 10 bases; J trimming: 7 bases; junction bases outside the gene matches: 17. This CDR3 has 15 amino acids. The germline V gene has CDR1 MNHNS and CDR2 SASEGT. The CDR3 nucleotides read TGTGCCATCGAACCTATCCGGGACAGGATCGGTGGCTACACCTTC. The encoded protein is CAIEPIRDRIGGYTF.

The chain recombines TRBV14 with TRBJ2-7; no reliable D call. Trimming took 0 bases from V and 2 from J, leaving 8 bases between them. Germline V gene lookup returns CDR1 SGHDN and CDR2 FVKESK. CDR3 size: 14 residues. This chain's CDR3 is CASSQDWRPYEQYF. The CDR3 nucleotides are TGTGCCAGCAGCCAAGATTGGCGGCCCTACGAGCAGTACTTC.

This clone was counted only a few times. The gene calls are TRBV10-3 and TRBJ1-2; 8 bases match TRBD1. There are 13 residues in the CDR3. The junction had 4 bases not matched to a gene; V was cut back by 7 bases and J by 3 bases. Germline CDR1 and CDR2: ENHRY and SYGVKD. The CDR3 sequence: CAIKSGGYYGYTF. In nucleotides, the CDR3 is TGTGCCATCAAATCAGGGGGCTACTATGGCTACACCTTC.

This clone was seen a single time. This chain joins TRBV7-3 and TRBJ2-5; 7 positions agree with TRBD2. This CDR3 is 12 amino acids long. From germline, CDR1 is SGHTA and CDR2 FQGTGA. V lost 2 bases to trimming and J lost 7 bases; unmatched junction nucleotides: 1. The CDR3 DNA is TGTGCCAGCAGCTTATCGGGAGGGACCCAGTACTTC. This sequence encodes CASSLSGGTQYF.

This clone has a count of ten or more. This sequence joins TRBV29-1 and TRBJ2-5; D is possibly TRBD2 (6 bases). V was pared by 7 bases and J by 2 bases, with 8 bases between. Germline V gives CDR1 SQVTM, CDR2 ANQGSEA. The CDR3 contains 11 residues. The CDR3 bases are TGCAGCGGACTAGGACAAGAGACCCAGTACTTC. It yields the protein CSGLGQETQYF.

The rearrangement links TRBV19 to TRBJ2-7; D might be TRBD2 (5 bases). Per germline, CDR1 LNHDA and CDR2 SQIVND (reference sequence). The CDR3 totals 16 residues. Trimming shortened V by 0 bases and J by 4 bases, and 16 bases separated the two germline ends. The CDR3 coding sequence is TGTGCCAGTAGTATAGACCCCCTCCAGGCGGGTTACGAGCAGTACTTC. Its protein is CASSIDPLQAGYEQYF.

The chain combines TRBV15 with TRBJ1-4; possible D gene TRBD1, 6 bases. CDR1 and CDR2 (germline): LNHNV, YYDKDF (reference sequence). The CDR3 has 15 residues. The V gene lost 3 bases and the J gene lost 6 bases, with 14 bases spanning the gap. The CDR3 coding sequence is TGTGCCACCAGCAGGGGGGGGCGGGTGGATGAAAAACTGTTTTTT. It is translated as CATSRGGRVDEKLFF.

The V gene is TRBV4-3, the J gene TRBJ2-5, with D possibly matching TRBD1 (6 bases). The CDR3 runs to 14 residues. CDR1 LGHNA and CDR2 YSLEER come from the germline V gene. Trimming took 0 bases from V and 5 from J, leaving 10 bases between them. The CDR3 loop is CASSQDTGRETQYF. In nucleotides, the CDR3 is TGCGCCAGCAGCCAAGACACAGGGCGGGAGACCCAGTACTTC.

The V gene is TRBV2, the J gene TRBJ2-5, with 7 nucleotides matching TRBD1. The V segment lost 3 bases and the J segment 4 bases; nucleotides outside the gene matches: 5. The germline gives CDR1 SNHLY, CDR2 FYNNEI. This CDR3 has 14 amino acids. CDR3 region: CASSERAGGETQYF. The CDR3 DNA follows: TGTGCCAGCAGTGAGAGGGCAGGGGGAGAGACCCAGTACTTC.

The chain uses TRBV7-6 and TRBJ2-1; a possible D gene is TRBD1 (5 bases). The germline V gene encodes CDR1 SGHVS and CDR2 FNYEAQ. The CDR3 consists of 13 residues. The V end lost 5 bases, the J end lost 4 bases, and 9 bases lay between the germline ends. The CDR3 sequence: CASSPRQYNEQFF. Here the CDR3 DNA reads TGTGCCAGCAGCCCTCGACAGTACAATGAGCAGTTCTTC.

This clone has just one count. J is TRBJ1-2 and V is TRBV7-6; a weak D match, TRBD1 (6 bases). This CDR3 region has 18 residues. Germline lookup yields CDR1 SGHVS and CDR2 FNYEAQ. With 6 bases removed from V and 3 bases from J, the gap between germline ends came to 26 bases. The CDR3 DNA reads TGTGCCAGCAGTTCAAGACGGGGGGGCACCGGCGGGGACTATGGCTACACCTTC. This codes for CASSSRRGGTGGDYGYTF.

V and J are TRBV4-3 and TRBJ2-7; 7 nucleotides match TRBD2. The germline V gene has CDR1 LGHNA and CDR2 YSLEER. This CDR3 spans 16 amino acids. Trimming at V came to 3 bases and at J to 3 bases, leaving 11 bases not matched to a gene. The CDR3 protein is CASSQESGNQGYEQYF. The CDR3 nucleotides are TGCGCCAGCAGCCAGGAGAGCGGGAATCAAGGCTACGAGCAGTACTTC.

V and J are TRBV18 and TRBJ2-7; possibly TRBD1 for D (6 bases). The germline V gene has CDR1 KGHSH and CDR2 LQKENI. V lost 4 bases to trimming and J lost 4 bases, with 14 bases between them. CDR3 length equals 14 residues. CDR3 region: CASSLDSLFYEQYF. The CDR3, as DNA: TGTGCCAGCTCACTGGACAGTTTATTTTACGAGCAGTACTTC.

J is TRBJ2-7 and V is TRBV18; a weak D match, TRBD1 (6 bases). CDR3 length equals 12 residues. Trimming took 6 bases from V and 5 from J, leaving 11 bases between them. Germline V lookup: CDR1 KGHSH, CDR2 LQKENI. The CDR3, as DNA: TGTGCCAGCTCCCTTGGGACAAACGAGCAGTACTTC. It is translated as CASSLGTNEQYF.

The J gene is TRBJ2-7, the V gene TRBV20-1; no firm D call. The CDR3 runs to 11 residues. Germline CDR1 DFQATT, CDR2 SNEGSKA (reference sequence). V lost 0 bases to trimming and J lost 6 bases, with 6 bases between them. DNA for the CDR3: TGCAGTGCTAGAGATCCCCGCGAGCAGTACTTC. Translating it yields CSARDPREQYF.

The V gene is TRBV7-9, the J gene TRBJ2-2, with a tentative D call TRBD1 (5 bases). The V and J ends lost 2 bases and 5 bases respectively, with 6 bases between them. This CDR3 contains 13 residues. CDR1 SEHNR and CDR2 FQNEAQ come from the germline V gene (reference sequence). CDR3 sequence: CASSLRGTGELFF. In nucleotides, the CDR3 is TGTGCCAGCAGCTTAAGGGGTACCGGGGAGCTGTTTTTT.

This chain joins TRBV7-3 and TRBJ2-3; TRBD2 agrees at 14 bases. Germline V lookup: CDR1 SGHTA, CDR2 FQGTGA. The CDR3 spans 18 residues. Trimming removed 8 bases from V and 0 bases from J; junction bases left unmatched: 10. CDR3 sequence: CASGTGTSGSWSTDTQYF. The CDR3 coding sequence is TGTGCCAGCGGCACCGGGACTAGCGGGAGTTGGAGCACAGATACGCAGTATTTT.

The gene calls are TRBV7-9 and TRBJ2-1; 15 bases match TRBD2. CDR1 and CDR2 (germline): SEHNR, FQNEAQ (reference sequence). After removal of 2 bases from V and 5 bases from J, the junction contained 7 bases not matched to a gene. The CDR3 spans 18 residues. The CDR3 region has the DNA TGTGCCAGCAGCTTAAGGACTAGCGGGAGGGCCTTCCACAATGAGCAGTTCTTC. Translating gives CASSLRTSGRAFHNEQFF. Based on the CDR3 plus reference TRBV7-9 and TRBJ2-1, the full variable domain is DTGVSQNPRHKITKRGQNVTFRCDPISEHNRLYWYRQTLGQGPEFLTYFQNEAQLEKSRLLSDRFSAERPKGSFSTLEIQRTEQGDSAMYLCASSLRTSGRAFHNEQFFGPGTRLTVL.

This clone qualifies as large (0.1 to 1%). The CDR3 DNA reads TGCGCCAGCAGCCAAGGACTAGCGGGGAGCTACGAGCAGTACTTC. Translation: CASSQGLAGSYEQYF. V is TRBV4-1 and J is TRBJ2-7; 11 nucleotides agree with TRBD2. J gave up 3 bases and V 1 base, and 2 bases lay outside the gene matches. CDR3 length: 15 amino acids. Per germline, CDR1 MGHRA and CDR2 YSYEKL.